This TCR beta chain originates from a study of a mutant IDH1 vaccine in newly diagnosed glioma. Across the study: Patients under treatment included roughly 60% males and 37.5% females and had a mean age of around 40 years.

The table came from immunoSEQ multiplex PCR; TCRdb's copy has only in-frame clones and leaves some out. The table has some 58,000 clones, 81% seen once. From germline, CDR1 is MDHEN and CDR2 SYDVKM. Trimming took 3 bases from V and 1 from J; bases not matched to a gene: 10. The CDR3 is 17 amino acids. Time point: week 35, safety follow-up. Every vaccine dose comprised 300 ug of mutant IDH1 20-mer peptide plus topical imiquimod. In regard to this clone: The antigen is undetermined.

The sample was PBMCs, taken from a glioma patient whose treatment included an IDH1 peptide vaccine. This rearrangement joins TRBV28 to TRBJ2-5, with 8 bases fitting TRBD2. This TCR was recovered from a man aged 35-49 years with glioma. CDR3 sequence (DNA): TGTGCCAGCAGTTTGGGGGATACTAGCGGATCCCAAGAGACCCAGTACTTC. As protein: CASSLGDTSGSQETQYF. Supplemented by reference TRBV28 and TRBJ2-5, the full variable domain reads DVKVTQSSRYLVKRTGEKVFLECVQDMDHENMFWYRQDPGLGLRLIYFSYDVKMKEKGDIPEGYSVSREKKERFSLILESASTNQTSMYLCASSLGDTSGSQETQYFGPGTRLLVL.